This TCR beta chain originates from a study of shared clonotypes between healthy human individuals. Only in-frame clones appear in the TCRdb table, and some are missing; sequencing was by immunoSEQ multiplex PCR. The repertoire has roughly 2.1 million clones, approximately 94% of them found once; the top ten carry approximately 1.7%. This CDR3 comprises 15 residues. V was clipped by 6 bases and J by 4 bases; unmatched bases: 7. The germline V gene encodes CDR1 MNHEY and CDR2 SMNVEV (reference sequence). Naive CD8 cells were CD45RO-negative, positively selected for CCR7, excluding terminally differentiated effector memory CD45RA+ cells. This clone was detected only once.

V usage is TRBV27 and J usage is TRBJ2-7, with TRBD2 matching over 12 bases. This clonotype was sampled from a man aged 18 to 29 in good health. Some clones in this sample may be carry-over from other donors' samples. The source material was naive CD8+ T cells from PBMCs. This CDR3 reads CASSAGLAGLYEQYF. CDR3 DNA sequence: TGTGCCAGCAGCGCAGGACTAGCGGGGTTATACGAGCAGTACTTC.